The TCR beta chain under discussion was sequenced for a study of T-cell memory formation after mild COVID-19. Regarding the study as a whole: There was a balanced CD4/CD8 profile in clones contracting day 15 to 85, and later expanders leaned CD4+. Contracting CD8+ clones were enriched in EMRA, CD4+ mainly in CM and EM.

TCRalpha and TCRbeta libraries used 5'RACE with constant-segment primers and UMIs. Each CDR3 protein is one row after TCRdb ran MiXCR on the 5' RACE reads. The profile shows about 400,000 distinct CDR3 sequences, around an eighth of them singletons. This clonotype has a count of ten or more. Its antigen is unidentified. The CDR3 runs to 15 residues. Germline CDR1 reads SGHRS; CDR2 reads YFSETQ. With V trimmed by 5 bases and J by 4 bases, 10 bases remained unmatched. The chain is built from TRBV5-1 and TRBJ2-3; 7 nucleotides match TRBD1. This TCR came from a man aged 18 to 29 who had mild COVID-19 (a few samples of this study predate the infection). Cell type and time point are not known. Sequencing was performed on PBMCs or a T cell subset sorted from them (not recorded which). CDR3 sequence: CASRRRTGDADTQYF. The DNA of the CDR3 is TGCGCCAGCAGGCGCCGAACAGGGGATGCAGATACGCAGTATTTT.